A single T cell receptor (beta chain) is shown here with its context. Antigen unknown. Each donor gave 9 to 10 milliliters of peripheral blood. CDR1 is SQVTM and CDR2 is ANQGSEA in the germline V gene. The CDR3 loop spans 12 amino acids. V was clipped by 0 bases and J by 11 bases, with 12 bases between them. This record comes from a study of blood T cells in healthy people across ages. General study results and limits: Reliance upon unsorted PBMCs precluded definitive naive versus antigen-experienced comparison. Fewer expanded clones and more diversity marked long-lived versus aged donors.

Alongside a J-beta primer mix, a sample-barcoded 5' primer served in a second PCR lasting about 7 to 12 cycles. TCRdb redid the calling of the 5' RACE reads with MiXCR, one entry per CDR3 protein. The sample yields approximately 1,000,000 distinct CDR3 sequences, 40% to 55% seen once. The rearrangement uses TRBV29-1 and TRBJ2-3, with D maybe TRBD1 (8 bases). Sequencing was carried out using blood. The clonotype was recovered from a woman aged 55-75 years in good health. The CDR3: CSVEETGGGQYF. The CDR3 DNA reads TGCAGCGTTGAAGAAACAGGGGGGGGGCAGTATTTT.